This paragraph covers one TCR beta chain sequence. The antigen is undetermined. The data were taken from a study of cytomegalovirus exposure and HLA in healthy donors. Study-wide findings and caveats: Some highly shared sequence variants likely arose as a pipeline artifact. Within an earlier analysis, most TCR beta V segments proved productive either about 90% or about 30% of the time. TCR beta V- and J-gene trimming, according to a later analysis, was linked to a missense DCLRE1C variant.

Primers included in the PCR were 60 Vbeta and 13 Jbeta primers. In the authors' methods: About 80 million unique TCR beta chains, approximately 11 million of them shared, were counted by a later analysis. Here immunoSEQ multiplex PCR was the method, and the copy in TCRdb shows in-frame clones only, minus some. V, J and clone size were drawn from that table, and D and trimming were deduced from the DNA. The sample includes approximately 150,000 clones, 73% of them seen just once. The CDR3 extends over 16 amino acids. Trimming removed 2 bases at V and 2 bases at J, with 13 bases between. Germline V lookup: CDR1 SNHLY, CDR2 FYNNEI.

The J gene is TRBJ2-4, the V gene TRBV2, with a weak D call TRBD2 (6 bases). The TCR originated in a woman between 18 and 29 years old in good health and CMV-seronegative. The sequenced sample consisted of PBMCs. CDR3 coding DNA: TGTGCCAGCAGTGAACTGGAGGGCACGTCCAAAAACATTCAGTACTTC. It is translated as CASSELEGTSKNIQYF.